This TCR beta chain derives from a study of cytomegalovirus exposure and HLA in healthy donors. Regarding the study as a whole: Rarity characterized most TCR sequences, yet some public TCRs appeared in many donors.

About this clone itself: What it recognizes is unknown.

The length of the CDR3 is 15 residues. CDR1 is SNHLY and CDR2 is FYNNEI in the germline V gene. Germline trimming cut 5 bases from V and 2 bases from J; bases unmatched to any gene: 7. The repertoire was sequenced with immunoSEQ multiplex PCR; TCRdb's copy has only in-frame clones and lacks some. The sample contains 130,000 to 150,000 clones, approximately 84% of which appear only once. The sequenced material came from PBMCs. This TCR was sampled from a woman younger than 45 in good health and CMV-seronegative. The rearrangement links TRBV2 to TRBJ2-7, with TRBD1 matching over 9 bases. CDR3 in amino acids: CASSLTGGSAYEQYF. The CDR3 DNA sequence: TGTGCCAGCAGTTTAACAGGGGGCTCAGCCTACGAGCAGTACTTC.